This T cell receptor (beta chain) was found in a study of blood T cell repertoires in COVID-19. Study-level background: Acute and convalescent COVID-19 specimens originated in the United States, Italy and Spain. The cDNA or gDNA used as material had been derived from T cells, B-cell-depleted T cells, or PBMCs.

Original handling: Reference gene primer amplification in the assay estimated nucleated cell counts. Method: immunoSEQ multiplex PCR; TCRdb's copy keeps in-frame clones and lacks some. V and J calls and clone size are copied from that table; D and trimming were computed from the DNA. Altogether around 120,000 clones are present, about 85% being singletons, with the ten largest covering about 9.5%. Trimming took 5 bases from V and 2 from J; bases not matched to a gene: 5. In germline, CDR1 is SGHRS, CDR2 YFSETQ. The CDR3 loop spans 16 amino acids. The chain is built from TRBV5-1 and TRBJ2-3; TRBD2 matches 13 bases. The sample taken for sequencing was peripheral blood. This receptor was obtained from a man aged 35-49 years with active or convalescent COVID-19. CDR3 in amino acids: CASSRLAGGLTDTQYF. Written as DNA, the CDR3 is TGCGCCAGCAGTCGACTAGCGGGGGGCCTCACAGATACGCAGTATTTT.